The 29 T cell receptor beta chains below come from one sample, sequenced in a study of vaccination effects on CD4 cells after COVID-19. No antigen is known for these receptors. Produced via immunoSEQ multiplex PCR; TCRdb's table is partial and in-frame only. The table has about 54,000 clones, roughly 76% seen once. Before sequencing, viral peptide pools were used by the ViraFEST assay to expand antigen-specific CD4+ T cells. Cells that had been cultured for less than eleven days were the source of isolated CD4+ T cells. The material was CD4+ T cells from PBMCs cultured with HCoV-229E spike peptides, obtained before COVID-19 vaccination. The receptors shown here come from a human donor who received a COVID-19 vaccine.

This chain joins TRBV12-3 or TRBV12-4 and TRBJ1-2; a weak D match, TRBD1 (5 bases). V was trimmed by 2 bases and J by 8 bases, leaving 9 bases between them. The CDR3 runs 12 residues. CDR3 DNA sequence: TGTGCCAGCAGTTTACAGGGTTTCGGCTACACCTTC. It translates to CASSLQGFGYTF.

V and J are TRBV4-1 and TRBJ1-5, with 8 bases lining up with TRBD1. Germline values: CDR1 MGHRA, CDR2 YSYEKL. CDR3 length: 20 amino acids. With 5 bases clipped from V and 0 bases from J, the junction kept 18 bases outside the gene matches. The CDR3: CASSYTYPDRGPYSNQPQHF. Here the CDR3 DNA reads TGCGCCAGCAGCTACACCTATCCCGACAGGGGCCCCTATAGCAATCAGCCCCAGCATTTT.

This chain links TRBV6-5 with TRBJ2-3; D gene uncertain. This CDR3 is 13 amino acids long. The ends were cut back, 4 bases at V and 4 bases at J, with 9 bases in the middle. In germline, CDR1 is MNHEY, CDR2 SVGAGI. CDR3 loop: CASSFIGADTQYF. CDR3 bases: TGTGCCAGCAGTTTCATTGGGGCAGATACGCAGTATTTT.

The V call is TRBV7-2, the J call TRBJ1-6; D remains ambiguous. The V end lost 5 bases, the J end lost 10 bases, and 18 bases lay between the germline ends. The CDR3 runs 15 residues. Germline-derived CDR1 and CDR2 are SGHTA and FQGNSA. CDR3 protein: CASSPDPSASSPLHF. The CDR3 DNA is TGTGCCAGCAGCCCCGACCCAAGTGCCAGCTCACCCCTCCACTTT. The full variable domain, rest sourced from reference TRBV7-2 and TRBJ1-6, is GAGVSQSPSNKVTEKGKDVELRCDPISGHTALYWYRQSLGQGLEFLIYFQGNSAPDKSGLPSDRFSAERTGGSVSTLTIQRTQQEDSAVYLCASSPDPSASSPLHFGNGTRLTVT.

V gene TRBV29-1 combines with J gene TRBJ1-1; D remains unclear. Germline assignment: CDR1 SQVTM and CDR2 ANQGSEA. V was cut by 7 bases and J by 3 bases, with 18 bases left in between. The CDR3 spans 14 residues. CDR3 region: CSGKTYAAYTEAFF. Here the CDR3 DNA reads TGCAGCGGGAAAACCTACGCCGCCTACACTGAAGCTTTCTTT.

This chain connects TRBV30 to TRBJ1-5; D remains ambiguous. V gave up 5 bases and J gave up 3 bases, with 8 bases separating them. Germline CDR1 reads GTSNPN; CDR2 reads SVGIG (reference sequence). CDR3 size: 12 residues. The CDR3 sequence: CAWGRSNQPQHF. CDR3 bases: TGTGCCTGGGGACGGTCCAATCAGCCCCAGCATTTT.

The V call is TRBV2, the J call TRBJ2-1; 7 bases line up with TRBD1. The junction had 4 bases not matched to a gene; V was cut back by 5 bases and J by 0 bases. The germline V gene encodes CDR1 SNHLY and CDR2 FYNNEI. CDR3 length: 15 residues. CDR3 coding DNA: TGTGCCAGCAGTTTCCGGGACAGCTCCTACAATGAGCAGTTCTTC. Its protein product is CASSFRDSSYNEQFF.

The chain employs TRBV14 and TRBJ2-7, with D perhaps being TRBD1 or TRBD2 (5 bases each). This CDR3 spans 15 amino acids. Germline CDR1 is SGHDN and CDR2 is FVKESK. V lost 0 bases and J 5 bases, leaving 14 bases between the germline ends. CDR3 amino acids: CASSQEREQVDEQYV. CDR3 bases: TGTGCCAGCAGCCAAGAACGGGAACAGGTGGACGAGCAGTACGTC.

The chain joins TRBV5-4 to TRBJ2-5, with 7 positions matching TRBD1. V lost 6 bases, J lost 0 bases, and 8 bases stayed unmatched. Germline V gene data show CDR1 as SGHNT and CDR2 as YYREEE (reference sequence). This CDR3 comprises 15 residues. The CDR3 protein is CASTLGQLNQETQYF. Written as DNA, the CDR3 is TGTGCCAGCACCCTGGGACAGCTCAACCAAGAGACCCAGTACTTC.

This chain links TRBV5-1 with TRBJ1-4, with 9 bases that match TRBD1. CDR1 is SGHRS and CDR2 is YFSETQ in the germline V gene. V was pared by 3 bases and J by 6 bases, with 6 bases of the junction left unmatched. The CDR3 spans 15 residues. CDR3: CASSSQGAGDEKLFF. CDR3 DNA sequence: TGCGCCAGCAGCTCACAGGGGGCGGGGGATGAAAAACTGTTTTTT.

CDR3 nucleotides: TGTGCCAGCAGCTCCAGGGGGGGCACTGAAGCTTTCTTT. It codes for CASSSRGGTEAFF. The J gene is TRBJ1-1, the V gene TRBV7-3; TRBD1 matches 7 bases. CDR1 is SGHTA, CDR2 FQGTGA, per germline. The CDR3 has 13 amino acids. With 4 bases clipped from V and 4 bases from J, the junction kept 3 bases outside the gene matches.

V and J are TRBV4-1 and TRBJ2-5, with 9 bases aligning to TRBD2. The CDR3 consists of 18 residues. Germline-derived CDR1 and CDR2 are MGHRA and YSYEKL. V lost 2 bases, J lost 2 bases, and 12 bases stayed unmatched. CDR3 in amino acids: CASSQQMGAGGPQETQYF. DNA of the CDR3: TGCGCCAGCAGCCAACAAATGGGAGCGGGGGGTCCACAAGAGACCCAGTACTTC.

The chain carries TRBV25-1 and TRBJ2-3; D ambiguous. This CDR3 is built from 12 residues. Trimming removed 4 bases at V and 10 bases at J, with 12 bases between. CDR1 MGHDK and CDR2 SYGVNS come from the germline V gene. The CDR3 DNA reads as TGTGCCAGCAGTGCTTACAGTTCGGCGCAGTATTTT. Its protein is CASSAYSSAQYF.

The chain combines TRBV5-6 with TRBJ1-2; D may be TRBD1 (6 bases). Germline V CDR1 and CDR2: SGHDT, YYEEEE. The CDR3 is 16 amino acids. Trimming cost V 4 bases and J 4 bases, with 20 bases left between them. The CDR3 loop reads CASSPRSAGEVYGYTF. CDR3 DNA sequence: TGTGCCAGCAGCCCCAGGAGTGCAGGGGAGGTCTATGGCTACACCTTC.

This clone showed up just a few times. The chain uses TRBV5-1 and TRBJ1-1; D possibly corresponds to TRBD1 (6 bases). Looked up from germline, CDR1 is SGHRS and CDR2 is YFSETQ. The CDR3 is 14 amino acids. V was clipped by 0 bases and J by 4 bases, with 10 bases between them. CDR3 protein: CASSLDQGITEAFF. The DNA of the CDR3 is TGCGCCAGCAGCTTGGATCAGGGGATCACTGAAGCTTTCTTT.

V usage is TRBV3-1 (or the pseudogene TRBV3-2) and J usage is TRBJ2-2, with D perhaps matching TRBD1 (6 bases). Germline CDR1 reads LGHDT; CDR2 reads YNNKEL (reference sequence). CDR3 length equals 15 residues. V was pared by 4 bases and J by 1 base, with 10 bases between. DNA of the CDR3: TGTGCCAGCAGCCCACCGGGACAGAACACCGGGGAGCTGTTTTTT. Its translation is CASSPPGQNTGELFF.

The chain is built from TRBV5-1 and TRBJ2-1, with 12 bases matching TRBD1. The CDR3 loop spans 16 amino acids. Trimming cost V 0 bases and J 9 bases; bases outside gene matches: 7. The germline V gene encodes CDR1 SGHRS and CDR2 YFSETQ. CDR3: CASSLVAGTGGTEQFF. CDR3 in DNA: TGCGCCAGCAGCTTGGTTGCCGGGACAGGGGGCACTGAGCAGTTCTTC.

The chain carries TRBV24-1 and TRBJ2-3, with TRBD1 as a possible D gene (6 bases). Germline CDR1 reads KGHDR; CDR2 reads SFDVKD. V was clipped by 3 bases and J by 3 bases, with 18 bases between them. The CDR3 covers 17 residues. CDR3 nucleotide sequence: TGTGCCACCAGTGATCCCCTTGGGGGCCAGTCGACAGATACGCAGTATTTT. Translation: CATSDPLGGQSTDTQYF.

This sequence joins TRBV25-1 and TRBJ1-1; tentative D call: TRBD1 (6 bases). The CDR3 contains 13 residues. The V gene lost 6 bases and the J gene lost 12 bases, with 20 bases spanning the gap. Germline V gene sequence: CDR1 MGHDK, CDR2 SYGVNS. As DNA, the CDR3 is TGTGCCAGCAGCCTTGGGGGGGCTTCGTTTTCTTTCTTT. Encoded protein: CASSLGGASFSFF.

The gene calls are TRBV7-3 and TRBJ1-2; 7 bases match TRBD1. The trim removed 6 bases at V and 0 bases at J, leaving 7 bases unmatched. This CDR3 is built from 15 residues. Germline-derived CDR1 and CDR2 are SGHTA and FQGTGA. CDR3 sequence: CASSREQGPNYGYTF. CDR3 coding DNA: TGTGCCAGCAGTCGGGAACAGGGGCCTAACTATGGCTACACCTTC.

The V call is TRBV24-1, the J call TRBJ2-5; 7 bases are shared with TRBD1. Per germline, CDR1 KGHDR and CDR2 SFDVKD. V dropped 7 bases and J dropped 4; count of bases not matched to a gene: 5. The CDR3 extends over 13 amino acids. This chain's CDR3 is CATSRQGGETQYF. The CDR3 DNA follows: TGTGCCACCAGCCGACAGGGTGGAGAGACCCAGTACTTC.

The chain links TRBV24-1 to TRBJ2-3, with no clear D. The V gene's germline CDR1 is KGHDR and CDR2 SFDVKD. Trimming took 4 bases from V and 0 from J, leaving 4 bases between them. The CDR3 has 13 amino acids. This chain's CDR3 is CATSDDSTDTQYF. DNA of the CDR3: TGTGCCACCAGTGACGATAGCACAGATACGCAGTATTTT.

The rearrangement joins TRBV20-1 to TRBJ1-4, with TRBD1 identical over 9 bases. Germline CDR1 reads DFQATT; CDR2 reads SNEGSKA (reference sequence). This CDR3 is built from 14 residues. V lost 3 bases, J lost 8 bases, and 7 bases stayed unmatched. CDR3 DNA sequence: TGCAGTGCTAGTGAGGGACAGGGCGGGGAAAAACTGTTTTTT. Translation gives CSASEGQGGEKLFF.

The chain recombines TRBV18 with TRBJ1-2; D remains ambiguous. Between the trimmed V and J ends, which lost 6 bases and 5 bases, there was a span of 13 bases. Looked up from germline, CDR1 is KGHSH and CDR2 is LQKENI. The CDR3 length is 13 residues. CDR3 sequence: CASSRLGDYGYTF. In nucleotides, the CDR3 is TGTGCCAGCTCCCGACTCGGGGATTATGGCTACACCTTC.

J is TRBJ1-2 and V is TRBV29-1, with D perhaps TRBD1 (6 bases). This CDR3 spans 14 amino acids. From germline, CDR1 is SQVTM and CDR2 ANQGSEA. Trimming stripped 5 bases from V and 1 base from J, with 14 bases between. The DNA for the CDR3 is TGCAGCGTTACGAGACAGGTCCTTAACTATGGCTACACCTTC. It codes for CSVTRQVLNYGYTF.

Notes on this clone: A junction end diverges from the germline sequence, so it may reflect a read error. The sample has other DNA sequences that encode this CDR3 too. V is TRBV18 and J is TRBJ2-5, with 7 bases matching TRBD1. This CDR3 is 13 amino acids long. Germline V CDR1 and CDR2: KGHSH, LQKENI. CDR3 coding DNA: TGTGCTAGCTCAATGGGGACAGAAGAGACCCAGTACTTC. Amino acids: CASSMGTEETQYF.

The rearrangement links TRBV19 to TRBJ2-5; TRBD1 matches 7 bases. The V and J ends lost 3 bases and 3 bases, in that order; junction bases with no gene match: 13. Germline V lookup: CDR1 LNHDA, CDR2 SQIVND (reference sequence). The CDR3 is made up of 17 amino acids. DNA of the CDR3: TGTGCCAGTAGTATCAGACAGGGCAGGTTTCCCGAAGAGACCCAGTACTTC. Amino acids: CASSIRQGRFPEETQYF.

The rearrangement uses TRBV7-9 and TRBJ1-2, with D perhaps matching TRBD1 (5 bases). V was trimmed by 8 bases and J by 5 bases, leaving 15 bases between them. This CDR3 has 13 residues. Germline lookup yields CDR1 SEHNR and CDR2 FQNEAQ (reference sequence). As DNA, the CDR3 is TGTGCCAGCTCGACCGGGGCGGGATATGGCTACACCTTC. This codes for CASSTGAGYGYTF.

The V gene is TRBV6-2 or TRBV6-3, the J gene TRBJ2-5, with 8 positions matching TRBD1. Germline-derived CDR1 and CDR2 are MNHEY and SVGEGT. The CDR3 loop spans 16 amino acids. V gave up 2 bases and J gave up 0 bases; unmatched junction bases: 5. The CDR3, as DNA: TGTGCCAGCAGTTACCCGGGACAGGCGAACCAAGAGACCCAGTACTTC. It encodes CASSYPGQANQETQYF.